The 29 T cell receptor beta chains given below trace back to one sample, sequenced in a study of response to subunit inactivated influenza vaccine. MiXCR was run by TCRdb on the RT-PCR reads, yielding one entry per CDR3 protein. Among about 620,000 distinct CDR3 sequences listed, roughly 10% were seen once. Source: PBMCs from blood, taken on the day of vaccination. These receptors were collected from a man aged 45-60 years who received an inactivated influenza vaccine.

This clonotype was counted only a few times. This chain links TRBV28 with TRBJ2-7; D could derive from TRBD1 or TRBD2 (7 bases each). Per the germline V gene, CDR1 is MDHEN and CDR2 is SYDVKM. CDR3 length: 19 amino acids. The V end lost 6 bases, the J end lost 2 bases, and 29 bases lay between the germline ends. The CDR3 is CASSQVVFPGGGVPYEQYF. CDR3 in DNA: TGTGCCAGCAGCCAAGTGGTTTTCCCAGGGGGGGGAGTCCCCTACGAGCAGTACTTC.

The table lists this clonotype with many counts. This rearrangement joins TRBV25-1 to TRBJ2-7; D unresolved. CDR3 size: 10 residues. CDR1 MGHDK and CDR2 SYGVNS come from the germline V gene. Trimming cost V 6 bases and J 3 bases, with 3 bases left between them. In nucleotides, the CDR3 is TGTGCCAGCAGGGGCTACGAGCAGTACTTC. Its translation: CASRGYEQYF.

The rearrangement joins TRBV6-1 to TRBJ2-7, with a weak D call TRBD2 (5 bases). Germline values: CDR1 MNHNS, CDR2 SASEGT. This CDR3 spans 16 amino acids. V shed 6 bases and J shed 2 bases, with 20 bases lying between them. The CDR3 region has the DNA TGTGCCAGCAGGATCCTCCCCCTCTGGGAGACCTACGAGCAGTACTTC. This encodes CASRILPLWETYEQYF.

This clonotype was counted between two and nine times. This chain uses TRBV2 with TRBJ2-1, with 7 bases aligning to TRBD2. CDR3 size: 15 residues. Trimming cost V 1 base and J 7 bases; bases outside gene matches: 7. CDR1 is SNHLY and CDR2 is FYNNEI in the germline V gene. The CDR3 loop reads CASSEGEGFENEQFF. Written as DNA, the CDR3 is TGTGCCAGCAGTGAAGGGGAGGGCTTCGAGAATGAGCAGTTCTTC.

This clonotype was seen ten or more times. The rearrangement uses TRBV4-2 and TRBJ2-1; no clear D. This CDR3 is 15 amino acids long. Trimming shortened V by 4 bases and J by 4 bases, and 14 bases separated the two germline ends. Per the germline V gene, CDR1 is LGHNA and CDR2 is YNFKEQ. CDR3 bases: TGTGCCAGCAGCCCCACCATCGATTCTTACAATGAGCAGTTCTTC. It is translated as CASSPTIDSYNEQFF.

In its sample, this clonotype was seen many times. The CDR3 spells CSLRQGRQETQYF. The CDR3 DNA sequence: TGCAGTTTACGTCAGGGCCGGCAAGAGACCCAGTACTTC. This chain uses TRBV20-1 with TRBJ2-5, with D possibly being TRBD1 (5 bases). The germline V and J ends were trimmed by 8 bases and 2 bases, with 15 bases remaining between them. This CDR3 is built from 13 residues. From germline, CDR1 is DFQATT and CDR2 SNEGSKA (reference sequence).

Notes on this clonotype: A junction boundary mismatches the germline segment, possibly from a read error. This sequence joins TRBV20-1 and TRBJ1-4; 9 positions match TRBD1. CDR3 length: 13 residues. Germline V gives CDR1 DFQATT, CDR2 SNEGSKA (reference sequence). This CDR3 reads CSAKGQGGEKLYF. The CDR3 DNA sequence: TGCAGTGCCAAGGGACAGGGTGGCGAAAAACTGTATTTT.

The table lists this clonotype with a few counts. The rearrangement uses TRBV12-3 or TRBV12-4 and TRBJ1-2; D call uncertain. V was trimmed by 7 bases and J by 1 base, leaving 7 bases between them. The CDR3 has 12 amino acids. The CDR3 DNA sequence: TGTGCCAGCACCGACGATAACTATGGCTACACCTTC. This gives the protein CASTDDNYGYTF.

The V and J genes are TRBV11-2 and TRBJ2-7, with 12 bases lining up with TRBD2. Germline V CDR1 and CDR2: SGHAT, FQNNGV. This CDR3 is built from 16 residues. Trimming removed 2 bases from V and 0 bases from J; junction bases left unmatched: 2. CDR3 nucleotides: TGTGCCAGCAGCTTACTACTAGCGGGGGGCTCCTACGAGCAGTACTTC. This sequence encodes CASSLLLAGGSYEQYF.

CDR3 nucleotides: TGTGCCAGCAGCTCCGACAGGATAAGCACAGATACGCAGTATTTT. Its protein product is CASSSDRISTDTQYF. The chain combines TRBV7-2 with TRBJ2-3; TRBD1 might be the D (6 bases). CDR3 length: 15 residues. V was clipped by 4 bases and J by 0 bases, with 11 bases between them. Germline CDR1 SGHTA, CDR2 FQGNSA.

This rearrangement joins TRBV5-4 to TRBJ2-1; weak D call: TRBD2 (5 bases). The CDR3 has 19 residues. The germline V and J ends were trimmed by 0 bases and 0 bases, with 19 bases remaining between them. CDR1 is SGHNT, CDR2 YYREEE, per germline (reference sequence). The CDR3 DNA reads as TGTGCCAGCAGCTTGGTCTATGGCGGGTCGGAGCCCTCCTACAATGAGCAGTTCTTC. Protein: CASSLVYGGSEPSYNEQFF.

The CDR3 sequence: CSATDFSGVSYNEQFF. Here the CDR3 DNA reads TGCAGTGCTACAGATTTTAGCGGGGTATCCTACAATGAGCAGTTCTTC. This sequence joins TRBV20-1 and TRBJ2-1, with 8 bases fitting TRBD2. With 4 bases clipped from V and 1 base from J, the junction kept 9 bases outside the gene matches. Germline V gene sequence: CDR1 DFQATT, CDR2 SNEGSKA (reference sequence). CDR3 length: 16 residues.

The sample holds a few counts of this clonotype. The germline gene is not matched at one end of the junction; a read error may be the cause. The chain joins TRBV5-1 to TRBJ2-7, with 7 bases that match TRBD1. Germline V gene sequence: CDR1 SGHRS, CDR2 YFSETQ. The CDR3 length is 12 residues. The CDR3 DNA follows: TGCGCCAGCAGCTTGGGAGGGGGCGAGAAGTACTTC. Residues: CASSLGGGEKYF.

This clonotype appeared many times. This chain joins TRBV5-1 and TRBJ2-7; 9 nucleotides agree with TRBD2. Germline V gives CDR1 SGHRS, CDR2 YFSETQ. CDR3 length equals 21 residues. Trimming took 1 base from V and 2 from J; bases not matched to a gene: 22. The CDR3 DNA follows: TGCGCCAGCAGCTTGAGCGTCGGGCTAGCGGGGCGATACGGAGCCCCCTACGAGCAGTACTTC. This sequence encodes CASSLSVGLAGRYGAPYEQYF.

This clonotype occurred a few times. The chain has TRBV29-1 and TRBJ2-5; D is perhaps TRBD2 (5 bases). Trimming removed 6 bases at V and 2 bases at J, with 16 bases between. Germline V gene lookup returns CDR1 SQVTM and CDR2 ANQGSEA. The CDR3 covers 14 residues. CDR3 sequence reads: CSVKADSLQETQYF. As DNA, the CDR3 is TGCAGCGTGAAAGCGGACTCCTTACAAGAGACCCAGTACTTC. The full variable domain, with the rest looked up from reference TRBV29-1 and TRBJ2-5, is SAVISQKPSRDICQRGTSLTIQCQVDSQVTMMFWYRQQPGQSLTLIATANQGSEATYESGFVIDKFPISRPNLTFSTLTVSNMSPEDSSIYLCSVKADSLQETQYFGPGTRLLVL.

This clonotype occurred a few times. The V and J genes are TRBV30 and TRBJ1-5; 8 positions agree with TRBD1. Germline V gene sequence: CDR1 GTSNPN, CDR2 SVGIG (reference sequence). The CDR3 has 16 amino acids. The trim removed 1 base at V and 4 bases at J, leaving 9 bases unmatched. For the CDR3, the DNA is TGTGCCTGGAGTGAGGGGGCAGGGGGCGGTAATCAGCCCCAGCATTTT. Protein sequence: CAWSEGAGGGNQPQHF. Variable domain in full (rest from reference TRBV30 and TRBJ1-5): SQTIHQWPATLVQPVGSPLSLECTVEGTSNPNLYWYRQAAGRGLQLLFYSVGIGQISSEVPQNLSASRPQDRQFILSSKKLLLSDSGFYLCAWSEGAGGGNQPQHFGDGTRLSIL.

This clonotype showed up just a few times. The V and J genes are TRBV29-1 and TRBJ1-2; no reliable D call. This CDR3 region has 12 residues. The germline CDR1 and CDR2 sequences are SQVTM and ANQGSEA. V was pared by 7 bases and J by 0 bases, with 9 bases between. The CDR3 sequence: CSAQVANYGYTF. The CDR3 nucleotides read TGCAGCGCTCAAGTGGCTAACTATGGCTACACCTTC.

This clonotype has more than one count but fewer than ten. This rearrangement joins TRBV7-2 to TRBJ2-3; perhaps TRBD2 as D (5 bases). Trimming took 3 bases from V and 9 from J, leaving 10 bases between them. Germline CDR1 and CDR2: SGHTA and FQGNSA. The CDR3 has 12 amino acids. For the CDR3, the DNA is TGTGCCAGCAGCTTTAGGTCTAGCACGCAGTATTTT. Amino acids: CASSFRSSTQYF.

This chain uses TRBV12-3 or TRBV12-4 with TRBJ1-5; D gene uncertain. The V end was cut by 7 bases, the J end by 2 bases, with 6 bases between. The CDR3 runs to 12 residues. Here the CDR3 DNA reads TGTGCCAGCAAACCGCGCAATCAGCCCCAGCATTTT. Translation: CASKPRNQPQHF.

The rearrangement uses TRBV29-1 and TRBJ2-7; 7 bases line up with TRBD2. V lost 4 bases, J lost 2 bases, and 2 bases stayed unmatched. CDR1 and CDR2 (germline): SQVTM, ANQGSEA. The CDR3 has 12 amino acids. CDR3 DNA sequence: TGCAGCGTTGCGGGAGGTGCCTACGAGCAGTACTTC. Translated, it gives CSVAGGAYEQYF.

This clonotype has just a few counts. The V gene is TRBV6-1, the J gene TRBJ2-4; 9 bases line up with TRBD2. The V gene end was trimmed by 6 bases and the J gene end by 5 bases; junction bases not matched to a gene: 14. CDR3 size: 17 residues. Germline values: CDR1 MNHNS, CDR2 SASEGT. The CDR3 loop reads CASSKAGGVGSQNIQYF. DNA for the CDR3: TGTGCCAGCAGCAAAGCGGGGGGCGTGGGTTCGCAAAACATTCAGTACTTC.

This clonotype was found once. Given a much more abundant clone one base away, this may be a read error. The chain combines TRBV20-1 with TRBJ2-5, with no clear D. Germline V gene sequence: CDR1 DFQATT, CDR2 SNEGSKA (reference sequence). V gave up 0 bases and J gave up 1 base, with 9 bases separating them. This CDR3 has 14 amino acids. In DNA, the CDR3 is TGCAGTGCTAGAGATTGGGCAGCCCAAGAGACCCAGTACTTC. This codes for CSARDWAAQETQYF.

The rearrangement links TRBV20-1 to TRBJ2-1; 9 positions match TRBD2. CDR1 is DFQATT and CDR2 is SNEGSKA in the germline V gene (reference sequence). Trimming took 6 bases from V and 10 from J; bases not matched to a gene: 16. There are 15 residues in the CDR3. The CDR3 reads CSARLADPSWGEQFF. The CDR3 coding sequence is TGCAGTGCGAGACTAGCGGATCCCTCGTGGGGGGAGCAGTTCTTC.

A note on this clonotype: A much bigger clone sits one base away, suggesting this may be a read error. This chain links TRBV20-1 with TRBJ2-7; 9 positions match TRBD2. Germline CDR1 is DFQATT and CDR2 is SNEGSKA (reference sequence). The CDR3 is 14 amino acids. The V gene end was trimmed by 5 bases and the J gene end by 2 bases; junction bases not matched to a gene: 7. CDR3 nucleotide sequence: TGCAGTGCTCTTCGGAGCGGGAGGACCTACGAGCAGTACTTC. Encoded protein: CSALRSGRTYEQYF.

This clonotype was seen repeatedly, ten times or more. The chain joins TRBV28 to TRBJ2-5, with 7 nucleotides matching TRBD1. Germline lookup yields CDR1 MDHEN and CDR2 SYDVKM. Germline trimming cut 7 bases from V and 0 bases from J; bases unmatched to any gene: 8. There are 15 residues in the CDR3. This CDR3 is CASTQTGRYQETQYF. CDR3 in DNA: TGTGCCAGCACGCAGACAGGGCGTTACCAAGAGACCCAGTACTTC.

The sample holds a few counts of this clonotype. The CDR3 loop is CASSQDWAGTQYF. CDR3 nucleotides: TGCGCCAGCAGCCAAGATTGGGCAGGAACGCAGTATTTT. The V gene is TRBV4-1, the J gene TRBJ2-3; the D is unclear. The CDR3 runs 13 residues. Germline V CDR1 and CDR2: MGHRA, YSYEKL. V shed 0 bases and J shed 9 bases, with 10 bases lying between them.

This chain connects TRBV7-9 to TRBJ1-5; D possibly corresponds to TRBD1 (5 bases). The germline CDR1 and CDR2 sequences are SEHNR and FQNEAQ (reference sequence). This CDR3 is 14 amino acids long. The V end was cut by 6 bases, the J end by 7 bases, with 16 bases between. CDR3 region: CASSAGGSKQPQHF. In nucleotides, the CDR3 is TGTGCCAGCAGTGCCGGGGGTTCTAAACAGCCCCAGCATTTT.

The V gene is TRBV7-8, the J gene TRBJ2-7; D ambiguous. V gave up 2 bases and J gave up 3 bases, with 14 bases separating them. The CDR3 runs 15 residues. Germline assignment: CDR1 SGHVS and CDR2 FQNEAQ. CDR3 coding DNA: TGTGCCAGCAGCTTACGGTCTACATTATACTACGAGCAGTACTTC. Translating gives CASSLRSTLYYEQYF.

The chain combines TRBV29-1 with TRBJ1-2; 11 bases are shared with TRBD1. CDR1 is SQVTM and CDR2 is ANQGSEA in the germline V gene. The CDR3 covers 13 residues. V shed 5 bases and J 4 bases; nucleotides not matched to a gene: 3. CDR3 protein: CSVLGQGVYGYTF. The CDR3 DNA sequence: TGCAGCGTTTTGGGACAGGGGGTCTATGGCTACACCTTC.